Sequencing of this T cell receptor (beta chain) was carried out in a study of cytomegalovirus exposure and HLA in healthy donors. Whole-study results and caveats: TRBV6-2, TRBV6-3 and other indistinguishable V segments were excluded.

The primer mix had 60 Vbeta and 13 Jbeta primers. The table came from immunoSEQ multiplex PCR; TCRdb's copy has only in-frame clones and leaves some out. The sample comprises some 71,000 clones, approximately 74% of which are singletons, and about 20% rests with the top ten. About this clone: The antigen is unknown.

With V trimmed by 5 bases and J by 7 bases, 8 bases remained unmatched. The CDR3 length is 14 residues. Germline V gene sequence: CDR1 SEHNR, CDR2 FQNEAQ (reference sequence). This chain uses TRBV7-9 with TRBJ2-7; 10 nucleotides line up with TRBD2. This sequence originates from a woman aged 25 to 39 in good health and CMV-seropositive. Sequencing was done on a sample of PBMCs. CDR3 region: CASSTGVAGGEQYF. In nucleotides, the CDR3 is TGTGCCAGCAGCACCGGGGTAGCGGGAGGAGAGCAGTACTTC.